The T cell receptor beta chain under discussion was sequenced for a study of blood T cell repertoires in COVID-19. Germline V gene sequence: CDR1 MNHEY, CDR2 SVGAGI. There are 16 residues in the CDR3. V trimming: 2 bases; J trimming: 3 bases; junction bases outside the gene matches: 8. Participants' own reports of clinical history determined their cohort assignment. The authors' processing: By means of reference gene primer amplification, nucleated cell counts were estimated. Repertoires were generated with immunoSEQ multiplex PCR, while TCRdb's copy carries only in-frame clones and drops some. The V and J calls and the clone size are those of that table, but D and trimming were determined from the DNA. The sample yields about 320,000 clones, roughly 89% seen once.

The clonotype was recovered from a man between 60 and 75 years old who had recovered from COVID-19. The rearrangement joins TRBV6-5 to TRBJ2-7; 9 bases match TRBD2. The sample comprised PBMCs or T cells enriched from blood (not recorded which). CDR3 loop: CASSYGGASGIYEQYF. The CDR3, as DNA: TGTGCCAGCAGTTACGGTGGGGCTAGCGGGATCTACGAGCAGTACTTC.